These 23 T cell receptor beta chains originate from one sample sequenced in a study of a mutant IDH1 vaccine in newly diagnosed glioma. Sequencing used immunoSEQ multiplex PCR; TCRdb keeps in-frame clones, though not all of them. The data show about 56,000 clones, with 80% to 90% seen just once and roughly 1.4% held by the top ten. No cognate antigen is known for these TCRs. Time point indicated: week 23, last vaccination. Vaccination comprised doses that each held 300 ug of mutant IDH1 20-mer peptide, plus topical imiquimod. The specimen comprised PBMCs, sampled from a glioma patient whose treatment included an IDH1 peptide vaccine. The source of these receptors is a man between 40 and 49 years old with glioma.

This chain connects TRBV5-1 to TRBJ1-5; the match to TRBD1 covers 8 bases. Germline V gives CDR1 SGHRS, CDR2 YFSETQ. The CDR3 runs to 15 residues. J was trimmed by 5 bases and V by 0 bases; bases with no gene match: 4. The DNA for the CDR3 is TGCGCCAGCAGCTTGGAAGGCAGGGGGCATCAGCCCCAGCATTTT. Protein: CASSLEGRGHQPQHF. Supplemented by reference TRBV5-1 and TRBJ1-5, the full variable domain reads KAGVTQTPRYLIKTRGQQVTLSCSPISGHRSVSWYQQTPGQGLQFLFEYFSETQRNKGNFPGRFSGRQFSNSRSEMNVSTLELGDSALYLCASSLEGRGHQPQHFGDGTRLSIL.

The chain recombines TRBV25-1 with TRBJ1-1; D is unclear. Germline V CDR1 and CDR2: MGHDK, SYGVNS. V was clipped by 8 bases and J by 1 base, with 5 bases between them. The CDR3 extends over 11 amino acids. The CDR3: CASERNTEAFF. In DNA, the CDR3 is TGTGCCAGCGAACGGAACACTGAAGCTTTCTTT. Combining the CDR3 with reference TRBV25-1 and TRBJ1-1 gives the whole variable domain EADIYQTPRYLVIGTGKKITLECSQTMGHDKMYWYQQDPGMELHLIHYSYGVNSTEKGDLSSESTVSRIRTEHFPLTLESARPSHTSQYLCASERNTEAFFGQGTRLTVV.

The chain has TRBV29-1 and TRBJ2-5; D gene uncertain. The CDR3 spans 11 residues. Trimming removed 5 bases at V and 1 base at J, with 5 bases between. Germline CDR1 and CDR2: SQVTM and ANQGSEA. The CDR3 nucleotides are TGCAGCGTTACAAGCCAAGAGACCCAGTACTTC. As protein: CSVTSQETQYF.

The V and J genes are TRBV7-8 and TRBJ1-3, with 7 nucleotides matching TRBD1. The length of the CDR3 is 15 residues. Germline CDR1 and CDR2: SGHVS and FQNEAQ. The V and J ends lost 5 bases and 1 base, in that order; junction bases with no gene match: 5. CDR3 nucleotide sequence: TGTGCCAGCAGCATACAGACAGGGTCTGGAAACACCATATATTTT. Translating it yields CASSIQTGSGNTIYF.

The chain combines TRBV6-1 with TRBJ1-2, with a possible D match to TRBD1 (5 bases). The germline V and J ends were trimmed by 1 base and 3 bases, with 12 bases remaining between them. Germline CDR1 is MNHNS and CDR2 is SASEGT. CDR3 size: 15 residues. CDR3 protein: CASSEGGTPYYGYTF. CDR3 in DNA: TGTGCCAGCAGTGAAGGGGGGACTCCTTACTATGGCTACACCTTC.

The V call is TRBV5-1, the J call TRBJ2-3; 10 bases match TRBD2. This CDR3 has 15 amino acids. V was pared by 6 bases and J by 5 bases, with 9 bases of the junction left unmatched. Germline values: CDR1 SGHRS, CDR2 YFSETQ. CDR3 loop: CASTRERGGGDTQYF. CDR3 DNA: TGCGCCAGCACCCGAGAGCGGGGGGGAGGAGATACGCAGTATTTT.

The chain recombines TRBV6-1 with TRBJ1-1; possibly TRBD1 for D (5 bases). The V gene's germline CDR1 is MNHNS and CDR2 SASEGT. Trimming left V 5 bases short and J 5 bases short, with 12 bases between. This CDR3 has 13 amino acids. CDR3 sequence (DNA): TGTGCCAGCAGTCCGGGACGGGTGACTGAAGCTTTCTTT. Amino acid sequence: CASSPGRVTEAFF.

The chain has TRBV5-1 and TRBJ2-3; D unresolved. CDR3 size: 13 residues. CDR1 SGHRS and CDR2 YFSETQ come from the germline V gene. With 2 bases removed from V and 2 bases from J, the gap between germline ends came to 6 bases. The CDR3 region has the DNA TGCGCCAGCAGCTTAGCGTACACAGATACGCAGTATTTT. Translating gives CASSLAYTDTQYF.

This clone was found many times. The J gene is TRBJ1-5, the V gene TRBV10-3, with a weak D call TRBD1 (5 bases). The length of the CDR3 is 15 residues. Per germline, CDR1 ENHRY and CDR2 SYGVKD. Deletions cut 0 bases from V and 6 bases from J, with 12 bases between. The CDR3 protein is CAISESGVAGQPQHF. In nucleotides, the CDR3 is TGTGCCATCAGTGAGTCGGGGGTGGCGGGTCAGCCCCAGCATTTT.

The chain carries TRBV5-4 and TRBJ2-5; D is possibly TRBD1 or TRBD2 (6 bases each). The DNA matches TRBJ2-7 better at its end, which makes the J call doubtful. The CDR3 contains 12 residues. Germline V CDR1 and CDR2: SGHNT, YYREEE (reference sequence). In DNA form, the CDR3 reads TGTGCCAGCAGCTTGGAGGGGGGCGAGCAGTACTTC. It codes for CASSLEGGEQYF.

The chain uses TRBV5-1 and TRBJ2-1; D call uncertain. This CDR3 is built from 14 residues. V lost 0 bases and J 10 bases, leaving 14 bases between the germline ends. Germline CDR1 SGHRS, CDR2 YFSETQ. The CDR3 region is CASSLGPEGREQFF. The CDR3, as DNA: TGCGCCAGCAGCTTGGGTCCAGAAGGACGGGAGCAGTTCTTC.

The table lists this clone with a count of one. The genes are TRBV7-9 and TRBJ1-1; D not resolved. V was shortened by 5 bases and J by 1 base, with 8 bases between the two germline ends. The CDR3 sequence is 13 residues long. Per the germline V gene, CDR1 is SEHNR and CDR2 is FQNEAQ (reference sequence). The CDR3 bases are TGTGCCAGCAGCCTCAGAGAGAACACTGAAGCTTTCTTT. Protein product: CASSLRENTEAFF.

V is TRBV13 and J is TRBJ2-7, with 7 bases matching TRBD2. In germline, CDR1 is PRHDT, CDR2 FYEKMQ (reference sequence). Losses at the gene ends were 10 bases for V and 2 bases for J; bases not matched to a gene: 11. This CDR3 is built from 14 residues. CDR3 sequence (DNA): TGTGCCACATCCCTAACCCGGGGGGCCTACGAGCAGTACTTC. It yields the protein CATSLTRGAYEQYF.

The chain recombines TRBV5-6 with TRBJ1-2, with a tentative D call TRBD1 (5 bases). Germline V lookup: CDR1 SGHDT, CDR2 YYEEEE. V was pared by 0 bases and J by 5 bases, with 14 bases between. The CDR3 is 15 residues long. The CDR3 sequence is CASSLEGRWGYGYTF. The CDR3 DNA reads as TGTGCCAGCAGCTTGGAGGGCCGCTGGGGGTATGGCTACACCTTC.

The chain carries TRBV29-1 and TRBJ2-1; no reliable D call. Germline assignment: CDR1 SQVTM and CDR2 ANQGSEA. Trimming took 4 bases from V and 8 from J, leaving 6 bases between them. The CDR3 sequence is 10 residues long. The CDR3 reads CSVAVDEQFF. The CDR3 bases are TGCAGCGTTGCGGTCGATGAGCAGTTCTTC.

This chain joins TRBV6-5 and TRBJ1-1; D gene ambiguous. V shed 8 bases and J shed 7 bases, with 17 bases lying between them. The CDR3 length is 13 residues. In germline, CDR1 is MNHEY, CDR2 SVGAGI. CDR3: CASGPQQRSEAFF. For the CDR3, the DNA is TGTGCCAGCGGGCCCCAACAGCGAAGTGAAGCTTTCTTT.

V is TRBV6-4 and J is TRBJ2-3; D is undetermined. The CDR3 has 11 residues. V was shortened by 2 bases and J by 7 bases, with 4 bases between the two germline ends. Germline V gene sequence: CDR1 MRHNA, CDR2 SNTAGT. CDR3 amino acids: CASSDLNTQYF. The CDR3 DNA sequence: TGTGCCAGCAGTGACCTGAATACGCAGTATTTT.

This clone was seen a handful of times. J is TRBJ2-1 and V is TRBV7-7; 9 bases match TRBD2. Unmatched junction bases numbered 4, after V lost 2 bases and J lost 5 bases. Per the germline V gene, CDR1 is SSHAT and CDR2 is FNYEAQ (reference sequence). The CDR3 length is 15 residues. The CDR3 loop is CASSLRLAADNEQFF. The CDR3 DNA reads TGTGCCAGCAGCTTACGACTAGCGGCCGACAATGAGCAGTTCTTC.

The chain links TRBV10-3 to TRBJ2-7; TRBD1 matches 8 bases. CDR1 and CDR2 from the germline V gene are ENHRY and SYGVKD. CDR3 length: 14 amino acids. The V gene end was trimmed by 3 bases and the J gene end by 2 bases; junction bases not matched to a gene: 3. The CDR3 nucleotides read TGTGCCATCAGTGATGCAGGGGGCACCTACGAGCAGTACTTC. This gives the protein CAISDAGGTYEQYF.

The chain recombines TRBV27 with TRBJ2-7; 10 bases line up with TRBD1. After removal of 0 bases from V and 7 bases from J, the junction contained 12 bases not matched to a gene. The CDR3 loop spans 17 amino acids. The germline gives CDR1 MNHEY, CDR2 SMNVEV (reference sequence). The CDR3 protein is CASSLSPGGQGVWEQYF. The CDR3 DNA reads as TGTGCCAGCAGTTTATCACCCGGAGGACAGGGGGTGTGGGAGCAGTACTTC.

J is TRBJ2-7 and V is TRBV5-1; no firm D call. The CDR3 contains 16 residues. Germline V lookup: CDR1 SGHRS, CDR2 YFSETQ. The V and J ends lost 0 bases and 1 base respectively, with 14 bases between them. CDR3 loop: CASSLGQPWVSYEQYF. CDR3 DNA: TGCGCCAGCAGCTTGGGACAACCCTGGGTTTCCTACGAGCAGTACTTC.

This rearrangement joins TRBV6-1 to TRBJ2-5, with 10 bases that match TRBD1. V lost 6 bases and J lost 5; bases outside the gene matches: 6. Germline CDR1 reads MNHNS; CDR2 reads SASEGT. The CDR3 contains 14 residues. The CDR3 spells CASRPTGQGETQYF. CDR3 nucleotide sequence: TGTGCCAGCAGGCCTACGGGACAGGGGGAGACCCAGTACTTC.

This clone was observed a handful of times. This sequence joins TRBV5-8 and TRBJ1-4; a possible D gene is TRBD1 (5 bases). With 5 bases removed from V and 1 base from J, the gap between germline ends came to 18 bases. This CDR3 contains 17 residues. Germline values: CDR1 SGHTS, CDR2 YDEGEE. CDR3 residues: CASSSGRVMGTNEKLFF. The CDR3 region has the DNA TGTGCCAGCAGTTCGGGCAGGGTGATGGGAACTAATGAAAAACTGTTTTTT.